The following is a T cell receptor beta chain sequence with its context. This entry is derived from a study of regulatory T cells in long-lasting Graves disease. The V segment lost 2 bases and the J segment 2 bases; nucleotides outside the gene matches: 5. Germline V gene data show CDR1 as SGHRS and CDR2 as YFSETQ. CDR3 length: 16 amino acids. Researchers made TCR beta libraries by using iRepertoire HTBI primers and running Arm-PCR on CDR3 regions. TCRdb fed the multiplex PCR reads into MiXCR, producing one record per CDR3 protein. The data show around 480,000 distinct CDR3 sequences, about 16% seen once. Described time point: newly diagnosed GD, antithyroid drugs for less than 3 months. Researchers made the TCR library from RNA that was extracted from PBMCs. In addition, the sample was reused for a study of T cells in Graves' hyperthyroidism and ophthalmopathy. That publication notes: Exclusions: uncontrolled infection, other autoimmune disease, pregnancy, lactation.

V gene TRBV5-1 combines with J gene TRBJ1-4, with 8 positions matching TRBD1. The origin of this receptor is a woman aged 40-65 years with Graves disease. Sequencing was performed on peripheral blood mononuclear cells (PBMCs), taken at new diagnosis, from a patient treated with antithyroid drugs. CDR3 bases: TGCGCCAGCAGCTTTTCAGGGGGCTGGACTAATGAAAAACTGTTTTTT. Its protein product is CASSFSGGWTNEKLFF.